The 20 T cell receptor beta chains reported below all come from one sample, sequenced in a study of blood T cell repertoires in COVID-19. Clones were sequenced by immunoSEQ multiplex PCR, and TCRdb holds only the in-frame ones, with some missing. The sample shows 240,000 or so clones, about 88% of them seen only once. The source material was peripheral blood. These TCRs come from a woman in her 70s with active or convalescent COVID-19.

The chain uses TRBV19 and TRBJ1-1, with D possibly TRBD1 on 6 matching bases. CDR1 is LNHDA and CDR2 is SQIVND in the germline V gene (reference sequence). V shed 9 bases and J shed 11 bases, with 19 bases lying between them. This CDR3 spans 12 amino acids. CDR3 region: CASRRQDIGAFF. The CDR3, as DNA: TGTGCCAGCCGTAGACAGGACATCGGCGCTTTCTTT.

The CDR3 is CASSQVSNTEAFF. As DNA, the CDR3 is TGCGCCAGCAGCCAAGTATCGAACACTGAAGCTTTCTTT. The V gene is TRBV4-3, the J gene TRBJ1-1; no reliable D call. Germline V gene sequence: CDR1 LGHNA, CDR2 YSLEER. The germline V and J ends were trimmed by 1 base and 1 base, with 4 bases remaining between them. The CDR3 extends over 13 amino acids.

The gene calls are TRBV6-5 and TRBJ2-2; D possibly corresponds to TRBD2 (5 bases). CDR3 length: 14 residues. V was pared by 5 bases and J by 13 bases, with 20 bases between. Germline assignment: CDR1 MNHEY and CDR2 SVGAGI. CDR3 in DNA: TGTGCCAGCAGTACGCCGGGCAGCGGACTTGGGCTGTTTTTT. This encodes CASSTPGSGLGLFF.

This clone has a handful of counts. The chain employs TRBV7-2 and TRBJ1-1; tentatively, D is TRBD1 (5 bases). This CDR3 spans 14 amino acids. Trimming left V 5 bases short and J 1 base short, with 11 bases between. CDR1 is SGHTA and CDR2 is FQGNSA in the germline V gene. CDR3: CASSPRVSNTEAFF. In DNA form, the CDR3 reads TGTGCCAGCAGCCCCAGGGTATCGAACACTGAAGCTTTCTTT.

This chain connects TRBV6-2 or TRBV6-3 to TRBJ1-4; D is perhaps TRBD1 (5 bases). With 1 base removed from V and 8 bases from J, the gap between germline ends came to 14 bases. This CDR3 is 15 amino acids long. Looked up from germline, CDR1 is MNHEY and CDR2 is SVGEGT. CDR3 bases: TGTGCCAGCAGTTACTTTGGGACTCCGGGGGAAAAACTGTTTTTT. Amino acids: CASSYFGTPGEKLFF.

This chain links TRBV6-2 or TRBV6-3 with TRBJ2-5; tentatively, D is TRBD1 (5 bases). The CDR3 covers 14 residues. From germline, CDR1 is MNHEY and CDR2 SVGEGT. V shed 0 bases and J shed 5 bases, with 10 bases lying between them. The CDR3, as DNA: TGTGCCAGCAGTTACTCGCCAGGGAAGGAGACCCAGTACTTC. It specifies CASSYSPGKETQYF.

This clone has just one count. At one boundary the junction diverges from the germline segment, which might be a read error. The CDR3 DNA sequence: TGTGCCAGCAGTGTATCGGGCCCTTCCGTTTTATATTTT. This encodes CASSVSGPSVLYF. This sequence joins TRBV27 and TRBJ1-3; the D is unclear. CDR1 MNHEY and CDR2 SMNVEV come from the germline V gene (reference sequence). CDR3 length: 13 amino acids.

The V and J genes are TRBV6-5 and TRBJ2-3, with TRBD1 matching over 7 bases. Looked up from germline, CDR1 is MNHEY and CDR2 is SVGAGI. V was pared by 0 bases and J by 2 bases, with 2 bases of the junction left unmatched. This CDR3 contains 15 residues. The CDR3 region is CASSYSGTDTDTQYF. The CDR3 DNA follows: TGTGCCAGCAGTTACTCTGGGACAGACACAGATACGCAGTATTTT.

The CDR3 DNA follows: TGTGCCAGCAGACGGTTGACAGGGTTTAACGAAAAACTGTTTTTT. Its protein is CASRRLTGFNEKLFF. The chain has TRBV6-5 and TRBJ1-4, with 7 positions matching TRBD1. CDR1 and CDR2 (germline): MNHEY, SVGAGI. The CDR3 contains 15 residues. Trimming took 6 bases from V and 8 from J; bases not matched to a gene: 12.

This rearrangement joins TRBV12-3 or TRBV12-4 to TRBJ1-5; D is unresolved. The CDR3 is made up of 13 amino acids. Trimming left V 1 base short and J 6 bases short, with 7 bases between. CDR3 DNA: TGTGCCAGCAGTTTAGGGTTCGGTCAGCCCCAGCATTTT. It specifies CASSLGFGQPQHF.

The V call is TRBV19, the J call TRBJ1-1; D is unresolved. CDR1 is LNHDA, CDR2 SQIVND, per germline (reference sequence). The CDR3 is made up of 11 amino acids. Between the trimmed V and J ends, which lost 8 bases and 7 bases, there was a span of 11 bases. The chain's CDR3 is CASGLRVEAFF. The CDR3 DNA is TGTGCCAGTGGCCTGCGGGTTGAAGCTTTCTTT.

The gene calls are TRBV10-3 and TRBJ2-2, with TRBD1 matching 7 bases. This CDR3 has 14 residues. Trimming cost V 1 base and J 6 bases; bases outside gene matches: 2. CDR1 is ENHRY, CDR2 SYGVKD, per germline. The CDR3 loop reads CAISELTGSGELFF. For the CDR3, the DNA is TGTGCCATCAGTGAGTTGACAGGGTCCGGGGAGCTGTTTTTT.

The rearrangement links TRBV14 to TRBJ2-1; D gene unclear. The germline V gene encodes CDR1 SGHDN and CDR2 FVKESK. The CDR3 extends over 14 amino acids. The V end was cut by 2 bases, the J end by 4 bases, with 9 bases between. CDR3 sequence reads: CASSQFDGYNEQFF. CDR3 in DNA: TGTGCCAGCAGCCAATTCGACGGGTACAATGAGCAGTTCTTC.

CDR3 bases: TGTGCCACCAGCAGAGCCCATTACACCGGAGGCGGTCAGCCCCAGCATTTT. It is translated as CATSRAHYTGGGQPQHF. The chain is built from TRBV15 and TRBJ1-5; D unclear. This CDR3 has 17 amino acids. V was clipped by 1 base and J by 6 bases, with 19 bases between them. Germline V CDR1 and CDR2: LNHNV, YYDKDF (reference sequence).

V gene TRBV14 combines with J gene TRBJ2-1; 16 nucleotides line up with TRBD2. This CDR3 contains 16 residues. V shed 4 bases, J shed 7 bases, and the junction held 4 bases outside the gene matches. Germline V lookup: CDR1 SGHDN, CDR2 FVKESK. The CDR3 nucleotides are TGTGCCAGCAGCCTCGGGACTAGCGGGGGGGGGAATGAGCAGTTCTTC. This sequence encodes CASSLGTSGGGNEQFF.

This rearrangement joins TRBV19 to TRBJ2-6; 7 positions agree with TRBD1. CDR1 and CDR2 from the germline V gene are LNHDA and SQIVND (reference sequence). The CDR3 spans 15 residues. V lost 6 bases, J lost 2 bases, and 4 bases stayed unmatched. The CDR3 DNA reads TGTGCCAGTAGGCAGACAGGGACTGGGGCCAACGTCCTGACTTTC. Its translation: CASRQTGTGANVLTF.

This sequence joins TRBV19 and TRBJ1-5, with D perhaps TRBD1 (5 bases). The CDR3 is 16 amino acids. CDR1 is LNHDA and CDR2 is SQIVND in the germline V gene (reference sequence). Trimming cost V 9 bases and J 0 bases, with 18 bases left between them. CDR3 bases: TGTGCCAGCATCCGGCGGGGGAGGGATAGCAATCAGCCCCAGCATTTT. Translation gives CASIRRGRDSNQPQHF.

The chain carries TRBV5-8 and TRBJ2-2; TRBD1 matches 10 bases. With 3 bases clipped from V and 1 base from J, the junction kept 9 bases outside the gene matches. The CDR3 covers 18 residues. Germline lookup yields CDR1 SGHTS and CDR2 YDEGEE. CDR3 nucleotides: TGTGCCAGCAGCTCTATTCTCCGGGACAGGGGGAACACCGGGGAGCTGTTTTTT. This encodes CASSSILRDRGNTGELFF.

The V gene is TRBV7-6, the J gene TRBJ2-1; the match to TRBD2 covers 10 bases. Germline CDR1 and CDR2: SGHVS and FNYEAQ. V shed 2 bases, J shed 0 bases, and the junction held 10 bases outside the gene matches. The CDR3 has 19 amino acids. As DNA, the CDR3 is TGTGCCAGCAGCTTAATCAACGCCCCTAGCGGGGGCTCCTACAATGAGCAGTTCTTC. It specifies CASSLINAPSGGSYNEQFF.

The chain is built from TRBV25-1 and TRBJ1-1; D perhaps matches TRBD1 (6 bases). The CDR3 runs 12 residues. Germline CDR1 reads MGHDK; CDR2 reads SYGVNS. V was clipped by 6 bases and J by 10 bases, with 15 bases between them. CDR3 amino acids: CASSAPGAGAFF. The CDR3 DNA sequence: TGTGCCAGCAGCGCCCCAGGGGCCGGAGCTTTCTTT. The full variable domain, its missing parts supplied by reference TRBV25-1 and TRBJ1-1, is EADIYQTPRYLVIGTGKKITLECSQTMGHDKMYWYQQDPGMELHLIHYSYGVNSTEKGDLSSESTVSRIRTEHFPLTLESARPSHTSQYLCASSAPGAGAFFGQGTRLTVV.